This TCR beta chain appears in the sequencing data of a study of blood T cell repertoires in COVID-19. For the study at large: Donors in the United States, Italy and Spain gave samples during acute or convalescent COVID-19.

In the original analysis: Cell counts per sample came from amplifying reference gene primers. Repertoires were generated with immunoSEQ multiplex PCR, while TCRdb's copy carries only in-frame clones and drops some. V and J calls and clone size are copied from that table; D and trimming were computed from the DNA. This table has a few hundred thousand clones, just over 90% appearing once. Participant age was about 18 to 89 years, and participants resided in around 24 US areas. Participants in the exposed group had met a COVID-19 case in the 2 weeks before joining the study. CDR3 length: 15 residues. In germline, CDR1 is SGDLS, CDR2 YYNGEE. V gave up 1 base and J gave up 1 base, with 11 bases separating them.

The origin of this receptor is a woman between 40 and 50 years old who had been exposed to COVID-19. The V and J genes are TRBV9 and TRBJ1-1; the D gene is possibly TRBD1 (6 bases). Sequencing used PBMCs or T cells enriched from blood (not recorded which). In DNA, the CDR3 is TGTGCCAGCAGCGTAACGTTGGGGGCGAACACTGAAGCTTTCTTT. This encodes CASSVTLGANTEAFF.